The next 16 T cell receptor beta chains were all read from a single sample in a study of CD8+ T cells in alopecia areata listed by TCRdb under 2018. Receptors were amplified or captured by the immunoSEQ multiplex PCR assay. To provide template for TCR sequencing, every sample had RNA extracted and reverse transcribed into cDNA. TCRdb holds this immuneACCESS table with in-frame rearrangements only. Some clones are missing; in checked studies, unresolved V genes explain under half, and the rest has no known cause. The sample data list 150,000 to 200,000 clones, and about 47% of these were observed just once. The ten largest account for about 9.5% of the sample. In the paper's terms, the treatment or condition label means: oral pan-JAK inhibitor, 5-10 mg twice daily. The material was CD8+ T cells sorted from blood, obtained at approximately week 52, from a patient treated with tofacitinib. These receptors all stem from a human donor with alopecia areata.

The chain recombines TRBV27 with TRBJ1-4, with a tentative D call TRBD1 (5 bases). Trimming cost V 5 bases and J 7 bases, with 8 bases left between them. Germline loops: CDR1 MNHEY, CDR2 SMNVEV (reference sequence). CDR3 length equals 12 residues. This CDR3 reads CASSTGLEKLFF. The CDR3 coding sequence is TGTGCCAGCAGTACGGGACTTGAAAAACTGTTTTTT.

This clone has only a few counts. The chain has TRBV5-6 and TRBJ2-3, with TRBD2 identical over 10 bases. From germline, CDR1 is SGHDT and CDR2 YYEEEE. V lost 6 bases and J lost 6; bases outside the gene matches: 10. This CDR3 has 15 residues. CDR3 residues: CASTLLAGALDTQYF. DNA for the CDR3: TGTGCCAGCACCCTCCTAGCGGGGGCCCTCGATACGCAGTATTTT.

This chain connects TRBV5-6 to TRBJ1-5, with a weak D call TRBD1 (6 bases). Germline V gene data show CDR1 as SGHDT and CDR2 as YYEEEE. CDR3 size: 16 residues. Trimming removed 3 bases from V and 5 bases from J, with 18 bases in between. CDR3 DNA sequence: TGTGCCAGCAGCTACCAGGGGAACAGGGATGATCAGCCCCAGCATTTT. This translates into CASSYQGNRDDQPQHF.

The chain employs TRBV29-1 and TRBJ2-1; 9 nucleotides agree with TRBD1. The length of the CDR3 is 15 residues. V lost 0 bases, J lost 5 bases, and 5 bases stayed unmatched. Germline CDR1 SQVTM, CDR2 ANQGSEA. As DNA, the CDR3 is TGCAGCGTTGAAGATCCCGGGACAGGGAACAATGAGCAGTTCTTC. Amino acids: CSVEDPGTGNNEQFF.

For this clone: The junction does not match germline at one end; this may be a read error. CDR3: CASSSFGTSGAGELFF. Here the CDR3 DNA reads TGCGCCAGCAGCAGCTTCGGGACTAGCGGGGCCGGGGAGCTGTTTTTT. The chain has TRBV13 and TRBJ2-2, with 13 bases identical to TRBD2. From germline, CDR1 is PRHDT and CDR2 FYEKMQ (reference sequence). There are 16 residues in the CDR3.

The chain links TRBV11-1 to TRBJ1-2; D may be TRBD1 (5 bases). This CDR3 spans 13 amino acids. The germline V gene has CDR1 SGHAT and CDR2 FQDESV (reference sequence). Trimming cost V 5 bases and J 4 bases, with 11 bases left between them. The CDR3 DNA reads TGTGCCAGCAGCCTCGGGGGGGGCTATGGCTACACCTTC. This translates into CASSLGGGYGYTF.

This chain connects TRBV30 to TRBJ2-2, with D hard to call. Trimming shortened V by 7 bases and J by 3 bases, and 9 bases separated the two germline ends. In germline, CDR1 is GTSNPN, CDR2 SVGIG (reference sequence). This CDR3 comprises 12 residues. The CDR3 region is CASTGDTGELFF. CDR3 nucleotides: TGTGCCTCGACTGGAGACACCGGGGAGCTGTTTTTT.

The chain couples TRBV6-1 to TRBJ2-4; TRBD1 is a possible D gene (5 bases). The CDR3 extends over 14 amino acids. The V end lost 3 bases, the J end lost 3 bases, and 9 bases lay between the germline ends. From germline, CDR1 is MNHNS and CDR2 SASEGT. The DNA of the CDR3 is TGTGCCAGCAGTGAGGGGCAGATCAAAAACATTCAGTACTTC. It specifies CASSEGQIKNIQYF.

There are a few counts of this clone. The V and J genes are TRBV29-1 and TRBJ1-2; D gene uncertain. Between the trimmed V and J ends, which lost 2 bases and 3 bases, there was a span of 10 bases. From germline, CDR1 is SQVTM and CDR2 ANQGSEA. The CDR3 sequence is 13 residues long. The CDR3 spells CSVELGWDYGYTF. In DNA, the CDR3 is TGCAGCGTTGAATTGGGTTGGGACTATGGCTACACCTTC.

The V call is TRBV2, the J call TRBJ2-7; perhaps TRBD1 as D (6 bases). In germline, CDR1 is SNHLY, CDR2 FYNNEI. The length of the CDR3 is 14 residues. V lost 3 bases, J lost 3 bases, and 12 bases lay in between. CDR3 protein: CASSEGWTDYEQYF. For the CDR3, the DNA is TGTGCCAGCAGTGAGGGCTGGACAGACTACGAGCAGTACTTC.

This chain uses TRBV7-6 with TRBJ1-6; 8 positions agree with TRBD1. The CDR3 sequence is 16 residues long. J lost 10 bases, V lost 1 base, and 9 bases had no gene match. CDR1 and CDR2 from the germline V gene are SGHVS and FNYEAQ. The CDR3 DNA sequence: TGTGCCAGCAGCTTAGTGACTACAGGGGGAGGGTCACCCCTCCACTTT. Encoded protein: CASSLVTTGGGSPLHF.

The chain recombines TRBV12-5 with TRBJ1-6; D unresolved. The CDR3 is 14 amino acids. The germline V and J ends were trimmed by 3 bases and 9 bases, with 12 bases remaining between them. The germline V gene encodes CDR1 LGHNT and CDR2 FRNRAP. DNA of the CDR3: TGTGCTAGTGGTTTCATTTCGAGGTCTTCACCCCTCCACTTT. It specifies CASGFISRSSPLHF.

This clone appeared a few times. The chain links TRBV7-9 to TRBJ2-7; TRBD1 aligns across 7 bases. V lost 5 bases, J lost 3 bases, and 7 bases stayed unmatched. The length of the CDR3 is 14 residues. CDR1 is SEHNR, CDR2 FQNEAQ, per germline (reference sequence). The CDR3 loop reads CASSPPGQRYEQYF. CDR3 sequence (DNA): TGTGCCAGCAGCCCACCGGGACAGCGCTACGAGCAGTACTTC.

This clone was seen once. This chain connects TRBV6-5 to TRBJ1-1; TRBD1 aligns across 8 bases. The CDR3 totals 16 residues. CDR1 MNHEY and CDR2 SVGAGI come from the germline V gene. The V and J ends lost 0 bases and 4 bases, in that order; junction bases with no gene match: 7. The CDR3 DNA is TGTGCCAGCAGTTACTCGGCAGGGGGCGACGGCACTGAAGCTTTCTTT. It specifies CASSYSAGGDGTEAFF.

The V call is TRBV10-3, the J call TRBJ2-7; 7 bases are a match to TRBD2. The length of the CDR3 is 13 residues. V lost 10 bases to trimming and J lost 4 bases; unmatched junction nucleotides: 10. Germline V lookup: CDR1 ENHRY, CDR2 SYGVKD. CDR3 coding DNA: TGTGCCAGTCAAATAGCGGGTTGGTACGAGCAGTACTTC. Its protein is CASQIAGWYEQYF.

The chain carries TRBV2 and TRBJ2-7; D tentatively reads TRBD1 or TRBD2 (7 bases each). The germline V and J ends were trimmed by 5 bases and 0 bases, with 17 bases remaining between them. CDR1 and CDR2 from the germline V gene are SNHLY and FYNNEI. The CDR3 length is 16 residues. The DNA of the CDR3 is TGTGCCAGCAGTCCCCAGGGGGAGGGGCCCTCCTACGAGCAGTACTTC. It translates to CASSPQGEGPSYEQYF.